In its sample, the clone carrying this T cell receptor beta chain was seen once. Germline V gives CDR1 PRHDT, CDR2 FYEKMQ (reference sequence). V was trimmed by 5 bases and J by 10 bases, leaving 12 bases between them. The CDR3 extends over 11 amino acids. Using immunoSEQ multiplex PCR, the repertoire was profiled, and TCRdb retains in-frame clones only, with some absent. The profile shows 250,000 to 350,000 clones, roughly 88% of them singletons. The sample comes from a study of blood T cell repertoires in COVID-19. Study summary: Samples taken during acute and convalescent COVID-19 were collected in the United States, Italy and Spain. Sample material is recorded as cDNA or gDNA derived from T cells, B-cell-depleted T cells, or PBMCs.

The sequence was collected from a woman between 45 and 65 years old with active or convalescent COVID-19. The rearrangement joins TRBV13 to TRBJ2-7; D is unclear. The sample consisted of peripheral blood. The CDR3 reads CASSLLGIQYF. The CDR3 bases are TGTGCCAGCAGCCTGCTAGGTATCCAGTACTTC.